The 14 T cell receptor beta chains presented below share a single source sample, sequenced in a study of Tregs in tolerant kidney transplant recipients (dated by TCRdb to about 2019). Library prep was done by the immunoSEQ multiplex PCR assay. Not all clones reach the TCRdb copy of this immuneACCESS table, which keeps in-frame sequences only. Checked studies attribute under half of the gap to unresolved V genes and leave the rest unexplained. For this sample there are about 240,000 clones; around 81% appear just once. The ten largest clones add up to about 0.68% of the sample. The sequencing input was CD4+ T cells from blood. These receptors came from a human donor in good health.

In its sample, this clone was seen once. CDR3 sequence (DNA): TGTGCCACCAGCGGGTCCGCGGGGTTGCGGGAAAAACTGTTTTTT. This translates into CATSGSAGLREKLFF. The rearrangement joins TRBV15 to TRBJ1-4, with D unclear. Germline V gene lookup returns CDR1 LNHNV and CDR2 YYDKDF (reference sequence). The CDR3 covers 15 residues. The V end lost 5 bases, the J end lost 8 bases, and 18 bases lay between the germline ends.

This clone showed up just once. The rearrangement links TRBV20-1 to TRBJ1-4, with D hard to call. Germline values: CDR1 DFQATT, CDR2 SNEGSKA (reference sequence). V dropped 6 bases and J dropped 13 bases, with 12 bases sitting between them. The CDR3 length is 10 residues. CDR3 in amino acids: CSAQGLGLFF. The CDR3, as DNA: TGCAGTGCCCAAGGACTTGGACTGTTTTTT.

CDR3 amino acids: CASSSGTVNTEAFF. The DNA for the CDR3 is TGTGCCAGCAGCTCTGGGACGGTGAACACTGAAGCTTTCTTT. The chain joins TRBV7-9 to TRBJ1-1, with D possibly being TRBD1 (5 bases). CDR1 and CDR2 (germline): SEHNR, FQNEAQ (reference sequence). The CDR3 has 14 residues. V shed 4 bases and J shed 0 bases, with 9 bases lying between them. Based on the CDR3 plus reference TRBV7-9 and TRBJ1-1, the full variable domain is DTGVSQNPRHKITKRGQNVTFRCDPISEHNRLYWYRQTLGQGPEFLTYFQNEAQLEKSRLLSDRFSAERPKGSFSTLEIQRTEQGDSAMYLCASSSGTVNTEAFFGQGTRLTVV.

The V and J genes are TRBV2 and TRBJ2-3, with 8 bases aligning to TRBD2. Germline CDR1 is SNHLY and CDR2 is FYNNEI. The trim removed 3 bases at V and 4 bases at J, leaving 6 bases unmatched. This CDR3 has 15 amino acids. This CDR3 reads CASSEGAGEADTQYF. The CDR3 coding sequence is TGTGCCAGCAGTGAGGGAGCGGGAGAGGCAGATACGCAGTATTTT.

This clone was recorded once. The rearrangement links TRBV7-6 to TRBJ2-1; weak D call: TRBD2 (6 bases). Germline CDR1 is SGHVS and CDR2 is FNYEAQ. Trimming left V 5 bases short and J 1 base short, with 15 bases between. This CDR3 comprises 16 residues. CDR3 loop: CASSPQTSLSYNEQFF. In DNA, the CDR3 is TGTGCCAGCAGCCCTCAGACTAGTCTTTCCTACAATGAGCAGTTCTTC.

V usage is TRBV30 and J usage is TRBJ2-7; a weak D match, TRBD2 (5 bases). The CDR3 sequence is 13 residues long. Germline V CDR1 and CDR2: GTSNPN, SVGIG (reference sequence). V lost 4 bases and J lost 2, with 12 bases in between. The CDR3 region is CAWTAGATYEQYF. CDR3 nucleotides: TGTGCCTGGACTGCGGGCGCTACCTACGAGCAGTACTTC.

The chain recombines TRBV19 with TRBJ1-5; D remains unclear. The germline V gene encodes CDR1 LNHDA and CDR2 SQIVND (reference sequence). The CDR3 runs 18 residues. Trimming left V 5 bases short and J 0 bases short, with 20 bases between. CDR3 amino acids: CASSPFRGAEYSNQPQHF. In DNA, the CDR3 is TGTGCCAGTAGTCCCTTCAGAGGCGCCGAGTATAGCAATCAGCCCCAGCATTTT.

The CDR3 region is CASSHGQGVTGELFF. CDR3 bases: TGCGCCAGCAGCCACGGACAGGGTGTTACCGGGGAGCTGTTTTTT. The rearrangement uses TRBV5-1 and TRBJ2-2; TRBD1 agrees at 8 bases. Losses at the gene ends were 4 bases for V and 5 bases for J; bases not matched to a gene: 7. The CDR3 is 15 amino acids. The germline V gene encodes CDR1 SGHRS and CDR2 YFSETQ.

The chain couples TRBV6-5 to TRBJ1-2, with TRBD1 matching 9 bases. J lost 8 bases, V lost 2 bases, and 9 bases had no gene match. Germline V lookup: CDR1 MNHEY, CDR2 SVGAGI. This CDR3 has 15 amino acids. CDR3 sequence: CASSYGNRGRGGYTF. CDR3 in DNA: TGTGCCAGCAGTTACGGCAACAGGGGGCGCGGGGGCTACACCTTC.

The chain is built from TRBV7-9 and TRBJ2-7; D remains ambiguous. From germline, CDR1 is SEHNR and CDR2 FQNEAQ (reference sequence). This CDR3 has 14 residues. V was pared by 2 bases and J by 1 base, with 9 bases between. The CDR3 here is CASSLTLSSYEQYF. In DNA, the CDR3 is TGTGCCAGCAGCTTAACACTATCTTCCTACGAGCAGTACTTC. Variable domain in full (rest from reference TRBV7-9 and TRBJ2-7): DTGVSQNPRHKITKRGQNVTFRCDPISEHNRLYWYRQTLGQGPEFLTYFQNEAQLEKSRLLSDRFSAERPKGSFSTLEIQRTEQGDSAMYLCASSLTLSSYEQYFGPGTRLTVT.

V usage is TRBV4-1 and J usage is TRBJ2-7, with a weak D call TRBD2 (6 bases). The CDR3 consists of 15 residues. Germline V gene sequence: CDR1 MGHRA, CDR2 YSYEKL. V gave up 1 base and J gave up 0 bases, with 10 bases separating them. This chain's CDR3 is CASSQGYGSSYEQYF. CDR3 nucleotides: TGCGCCAGCAGCCAAGGGTACGGGAGCTCCTACGAGCAGTACTTC.

Only one count was recorded for this clone. The chain carries TRBV14 and TRBJ1-2, with TRBD1 matching 9 bases. Germline CDR1 and CDR2: SGHDN and FVKESK. After removal of 5 bases from V and 4 bases from J, the junction contained 5 bases not matched to a gene. The CDR3 spans 14 residues. CDR3 nucleotide sequence: TGTGCCAGCAGCAATTACAGGGGGCTCTATGGCTACACCTTC. It codes for CASSNYRGLYGYTF.

The V call is TRBV27, the J call TRBJ1-2; D is unclear. This CDR3 comprises 15 residues. Trimming pared 6 bases from V and 2 bases from J, leaving 16 bases between. Germline CDR1 is MNHEY and CDR2 is SMNVEV (reference sequence). The CDR3 region has the DNA TGTGCCAGCAGAGCGCCGTCGTTAGGAAACTATGGCTACACCTTC. It codes for CASRAPSLGNYGYTF.

The J gene is TRBJ2-5, the V gene TRBV9; TRBD2 might be the D (6 bases). Germline assignment: CDR1 SGDLS and CDR2 YYNGEE. The CDR3 extends over 13 amino acids. The germline V and J ends were trimmed by 4 bases and 4 bases, with 11 bases remaining between them. The CDR3 DNA follows: TGTGCCAGCAGCCTAGCGATGAGAGAGACCCAGTACTTC. Translated, it gives CASSLAMRETQYF. Full variable domain (outside the CDR3, taken from reference TRBV9 and TRBJ2-5): DSGVTQTPKHLITATGQRVTLRCSPRSGDLSVYWYQQSLDQGLQFLIQYYNGEERAKGNILERFSAQQFPDLHSELNLSSLELGDSALYFCASSLAMRETQYFGPGTRLLVL.